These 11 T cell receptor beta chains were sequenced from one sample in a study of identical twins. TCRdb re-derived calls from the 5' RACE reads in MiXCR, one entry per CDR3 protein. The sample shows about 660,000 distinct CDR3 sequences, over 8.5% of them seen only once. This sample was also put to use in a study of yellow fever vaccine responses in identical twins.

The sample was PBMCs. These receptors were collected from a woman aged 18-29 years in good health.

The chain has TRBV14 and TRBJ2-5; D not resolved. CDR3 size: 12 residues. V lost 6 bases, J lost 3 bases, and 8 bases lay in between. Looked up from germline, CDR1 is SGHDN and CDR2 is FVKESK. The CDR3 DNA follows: TGTGCCAGCAGACGCAAAGAAGAGACCCAGTACTTC. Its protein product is CASRRKEETQYF.

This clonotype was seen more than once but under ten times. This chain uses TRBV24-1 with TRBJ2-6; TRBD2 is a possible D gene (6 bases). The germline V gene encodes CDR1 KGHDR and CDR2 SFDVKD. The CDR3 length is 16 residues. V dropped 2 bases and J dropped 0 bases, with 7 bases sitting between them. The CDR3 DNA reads TGTGCCACCAGTGATTGGGACTTCTCTGGGGCCAACGTCCTGACTTTC. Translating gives CATSDWDFSGANVLTF.

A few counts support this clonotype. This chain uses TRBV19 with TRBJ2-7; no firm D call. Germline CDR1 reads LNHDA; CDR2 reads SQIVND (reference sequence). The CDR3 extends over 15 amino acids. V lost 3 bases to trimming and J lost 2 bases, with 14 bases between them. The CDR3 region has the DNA TGTGCCAGTAGTATCAGAGGCGGACGCGCCTACGAGCAGTACTTC. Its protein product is CASSIRGGRAYEQYF.

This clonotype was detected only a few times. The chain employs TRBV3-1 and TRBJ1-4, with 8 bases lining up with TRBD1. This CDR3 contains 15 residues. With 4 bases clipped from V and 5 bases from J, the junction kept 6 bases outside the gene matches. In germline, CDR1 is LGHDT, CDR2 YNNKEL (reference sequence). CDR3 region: CASSLLQGENEKLFF. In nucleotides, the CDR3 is TGTGCCAGCAGCCTTTTACAGGGGGAAAATGAAAAACTGTTTTTT.

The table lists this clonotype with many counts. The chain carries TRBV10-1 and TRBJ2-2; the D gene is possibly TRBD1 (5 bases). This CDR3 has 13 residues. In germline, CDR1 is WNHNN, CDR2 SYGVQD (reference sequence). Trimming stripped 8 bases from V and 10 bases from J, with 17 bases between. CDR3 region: CASSVTPRAELFF. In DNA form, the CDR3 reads TGCGCCAGCTCTGTGACCCCCAGGGCGGAGCTGTTTTTT.

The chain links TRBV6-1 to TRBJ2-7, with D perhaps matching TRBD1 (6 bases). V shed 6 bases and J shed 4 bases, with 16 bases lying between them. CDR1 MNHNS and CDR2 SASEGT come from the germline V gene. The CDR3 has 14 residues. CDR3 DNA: TGTGCCAGCAGCCCCGCCTCAGGGGATTACGAGCAGTACTTC. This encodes CASSPASGDYEQYF.

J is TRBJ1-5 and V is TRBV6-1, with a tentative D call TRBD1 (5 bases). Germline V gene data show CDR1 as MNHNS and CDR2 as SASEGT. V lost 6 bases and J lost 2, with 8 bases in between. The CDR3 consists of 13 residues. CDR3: CASRRGGNQPQHF. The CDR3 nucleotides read TGTGCCAGCAGAAGGGGAGGCAATCAGCCCCAGCATTTT.

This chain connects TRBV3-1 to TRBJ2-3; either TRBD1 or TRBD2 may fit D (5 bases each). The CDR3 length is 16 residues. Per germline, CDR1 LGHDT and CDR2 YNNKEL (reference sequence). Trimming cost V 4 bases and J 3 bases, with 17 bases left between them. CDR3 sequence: CASSPWDGRGTDTQYF. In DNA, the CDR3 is TGTGCCAGCAGCCCCTGGGACGGCAGAGGAACAGATACGCAGTATTTT.

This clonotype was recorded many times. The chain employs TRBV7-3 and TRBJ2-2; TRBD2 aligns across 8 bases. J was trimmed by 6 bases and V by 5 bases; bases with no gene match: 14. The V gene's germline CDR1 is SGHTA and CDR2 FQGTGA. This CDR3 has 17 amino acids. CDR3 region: CASSPTAAGGQAGELFF. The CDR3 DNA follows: TGTGCCAGCAGCCCTACGGCGGCGGGGGGCCAGGCCGGGGAGCTGTTTTTT.

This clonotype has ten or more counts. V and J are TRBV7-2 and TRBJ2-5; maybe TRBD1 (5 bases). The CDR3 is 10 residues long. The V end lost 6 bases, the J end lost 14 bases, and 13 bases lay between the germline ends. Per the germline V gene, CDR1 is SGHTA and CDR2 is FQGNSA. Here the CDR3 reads CASRRGCNYF. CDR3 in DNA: TGTGCCAGCAGAAGGGGATGTAACTACTTC.

The CDR3 sequence: CASSSDVAKNIQYF. The CDR3 nucleotides read TGTGCCAGCAGCTCGGACGTAGCCAAAAACATTCAGTACTTC. The chain combines TRBV7-2 with TRBJ2-4; D remains ambiguous. The CDR3 is 14 residues long. From germline, CDR1 is SGHTA and CDR2 FQGNSA. V lost 4 bases and J 0 bases, leaving 7 bases between the germline ends.